One sample yielded the 13 T cell receptor beta chains listed below, sequenced in a study of blood T cell repertoires in COVID-19. Some clones are missing from TCRdb's copy, which holds only in-frame ones; the method was immunoSEQ multiplex PCR. The sample contains 360,000 or so clones, 90% of which appear only once. The sequenced sample was peripheral blood. The receptors derive from a man younger than 30 with active or convalescent COVID-19.

The CDR3 protein is CASSQGQARYGYTF. DNA for the CDR3: TGTGCCAGCAGCCAAGGACAGGCTCGGTATGGCTACACCTTC. This sequence joins TRBV6-2 or TRBV6-3 and TRBJ1-2; 7 positions agree with TRBD1. This CDR3 is built from 14 residues. CDR1 MNHEY and CDR2 SVGEGT come from the germline V gene. V was clipped by 6 bases and J by 5 bases; unmatched bases: 9.

The V call is TRBV6-5, the J call TRBJ1-6; D perhaps matches TRBD1 (5 bases). CDR3 length: 16 amino acids. The germline V gene has CDR1 MNHEY and CDR2 SVGAGI. The ends were cut back, 2 bases at V and 3 bases at J, with 11 bases in the middle. The CDR3 DNA reads TGTGCCAGCAGTTACGGAGCAGGGTTCTATAATTCACCCCTCCACTTT. Amino acid sequence: CASSYGAGFYNSPLHF.

The genes are TRBV4-1 and TRBJ2-7; 12 bases map to TRBD2. The CDR3 consists of 16 residues. V lost 0 bases and J lost 1; bases outside the gene matches: 1. Looked up from germline, CDR1 is MGHRA and CDR2 is YSYEKL. The CDR3 spells CASSQEGLAGSYEQYF. For the CDR3, the DNA is TGCGCCAGCAGCCAAGAGGGACTAGCGGGTTCCTACGAGCAGTACTTC.

J is TRBJ1-3 and V is TRBV7-2; D ambiguous. The germline gives CDR1 SGHTA, CDR2 FQGNSA. There are 15 residues in the CDR3. Trimming took 1 base from V and 0 from J, leaving 7 bases between them. CDR3 in amino acids: CASSLVRNSGNTIYF. DNA of the CDR3: TGTGCCAGCAGCTTAGTGCGAAACTCTGGAAACACCATATATTTT.

The rearrangement joins TRBV23-1 to TRBJ2-7; 9 nucleotides agree with TRBD2. TRBV23-1 is an open reading frame whose function is uncertain. With V trimmed by 4 bases and J by 5 bases, 21 bases remained unmatched. There are 19 residues in the CDR3. CDR3 nucleotides: TGCGCCAGCAGTCGCTCGACCTCTGCGCGGGGGGGCCAAGTAGACGAGCAGTACTTC. Encoded protein: CASSRSTSARGGQVDEQYF.

This clone came up many times. The V and J genes are TRBV6-1 and TRBJ2-2, with 9 nucleotides matching TRBD1. Germline CDR1 MNHNS, CDR2 SASEGT. V shed 1 base and J 3 bases; nucleotides not matched to a gene: 0. This CDR3 comprises 15 residues. The CDR3 DNA reads as TGTGCCAGCAGTGAAGGGACAGGGGACACCGGGGAGCTGTTTTTT. It yields the protein CASSEGTGDTGELFF.

The CDR3: CASSFVRSSYNEQFF. CDR3 DNA: TGTGCCAGCAGCTTCGTCCGGAGCTCCTACAATGAGCAGTTCTTC. The chain recombines TRBV7-2 with TRBJ2-1; D gene ambiguous. V was shortened by 3 bases and J by 0 bases, with 9 bases between the two germline ends. This CDR3 has 15 residues. In germline, CDR1 is SGHTA, CDR2 FQGNSA.

This chain links TRBV27 with TRBJ2-7; 10 nucleotides match TRBD1. This CDR3 region has 17 residues. The V segment lost 6 bases and the J segment 1 base; nucleotides outside the gene matches: 12. Germline loops: CDR1 MNHEY, CDR2 SMNVEV (reference sequence). CDR3 DNA sequence: TGTGCCAGCAGCCCATCTCCGGGACAGGGGCCTTCCTACGAGCAGTACTTC. This translates into CASSPSPGQGPSYEQYF.

Of note for this clone: At one boundary the junction diverges from the germline segment, which might be a read error. V usage is TRBV9 and J usage is TRBJ2-7, with D possibly being TRBD1 (5 bases). This CDR3 has 13 residues. The germline V gene has CDR1 SGDLS and CDR2 YYNGEE. The CDR3 nucleotides read TGTGCCAGCAGCGTCCCCGATGGGGCAGGCCTGCACTTC. Translated: CASSVPDGAGLHF. Drawing the rest from reference TRBV9 and TRBJ2-7, the complete variable domain is DSGVTQTPKHLITATGQRVTLRCSPRSGDLSVYWYQQSLDQGLQFLIQYYNGEERAKGNILERFSAQQFPDLHSELNLSSLELGDSALYFCASSVPDGAGLHFGPGTRLTVT.

The chain employs TRBV6-5 and TRBJ1-1, with a possible D match to TRBD1 (6 bases). Trimming took off 10 bases at V and 7 bases at J, with 16 bases between the two ends. This CDR3 has 12 residues. Germline CDR1 reads MNHEY; CDR2 reads SVGAGI. The CDR3 DNA reads TGTGCCATCAAGAAGGGGACATTTGAAGCTTTCTTT. This gives the protein CAIKKGTFEAFF.

This chain connects TRBV5-1 to TRBJ2-1, with 8 bases aligning to TRBD1. V was clipped by 4 bases and J by 7 bases; unmatched bases: 7. Germline V gives CDR1 SGHRS, CDR2 YFSETQ. The CDR3 has 14 amino acids. The CDR3 DNA sequence: TGCGCCAGCAGCCATCCGGGACAGGAAAATGAGCAGTTCTTC. Translated: CASSHPGQENEQFF. The full variable domain, completed using reference TRBV5-1 and TRBJ2-1, is KAGVTQTPRYLIKTRGQQVTLSCSPISGHRSVSWYQQTPGQGLQFLFEYFSETQRNKGNFPGRFSGRQFSNSRSEMNVSTLELGDSALYLCASSHPGQENEQFFGPGTRLTVL.

The gene calls are TRBV6-5 and TRBJ2-5, with 13 bases lining up with TRBD2. Germline V gene data show CDR1 as MNHEY and CDR2 as SVGAGI. CDR3 length: 14 residues. V dropped 4 bases and J dropped 6; count of bases not matched to a gene: 2. The DNA for the CDR3 is TGTGCCAGCAGTTGGACTAGCGGGAGTAAGACCCAGTACTTC. Amino acid sequence: CASSWTSGSKTQYF.

This sequence joins TRBV5-1 and TRBJ1-1; tentative D call: TRBD1 (5 bases). The CDR3 covers 15 residues. From germline, CDR1 is SGHRS and CDR2 YFSETQ. Trimming stripped 1 base from V and 0 bases from J, with 10 bases between. The CDR3 sequence: CASSLSAGLNTEAFF. Here the CDR3 DNA reads TGCGCCAGCAGCTTGTCGGCAGGGCTGAACACTGAAGCTTTCTTT.